Sequencing of this TCR beta chain was carried out in a study of metastatic and nonmetastatic thyroid tumors. Study information: Repertoire comparison spanned blood and tumor or nodule tissue of malignant and benign thyroid patients. Study-level points and caveats: TCR beta diversity was reportedly significantly higher in malignant thyroid tumors than benign nodules, in blood and tumor.

Ten or more counts support this clone. Its specificity is unknown. In the source study's methods: For papillary thyroid cancer, a distant-metastasis classifier was constructed from CDR3 differences observed across clinicopathological groups. TCRdb reassembled clones from the PCR reads with MiXCR. It is TCRdb's table, rather than the study itself, that gives the V and J calls and clone size. Of 35,000 to 55,000 clones in the sample, around 3.1% are singletons; the top ten hold around 9.9%. Before thyroid surgery, none of the patients had received any treatment. This CDR3 spans 16 amino acids. The germline CDR1 and CDR2 sequences are LNHNV and YYDKDF (reference sequence). V lost 1 base to trimming and J lost 7 bases, with 19 bases between them.

The chain couples TRBV15 to TRBJ1-1; unclear D gene. The clonotype was recovered from a female donor with papillary thyroid cancer or a benign thyroid nodule (not recorded which). Some clones in this sample may be carry-over from other donors' samples. Sequencing input: blood. CDR3 residues: CATSRAKEAVGGEAFF. Here the CDR3 DNA reads TGTGCCACCAGCAGAGCTAAAGAGGCGGTCGGCGGTGAAGCTTTCTTT.